These T cell receptor beta chains were read from a single sample in a study of blood T cell repertoires in COVID-19. Sequenced by immunoSEQ multiplex PCR; TCRdb stores in-frame clones only, minus some. The table records a few hundred thousand clones, more than 85% of them present only once. The source material was PBMCs or T cells enriched from blood (not recorded which). The receptor source for this set is a young woman who had recovered from COVID-19. CDR3s include the opening cysteine and the closing phenylalanine or tryptophan. The order of the fields is clone size, J gene, V gene, D gene, CDR3 protein, CDR3 DNA. D genes are given only for firm matches. Clone sizes are given selectively: once, few, many, or a class where the clone is expanded.

>-|TRBJ1-4|TRBV28|-
CASQGTGPEKLFF
TGTGCCAGCCAGGGGACGGGGCCGGAAAAACTGTTTTTT
>-|TRBJ2-7|TRBV6-6|TRBD2
CASSRLAGGFSSYEQYF
TGTGCCAGCAGTCGACTAGCGGGAGGGTTCTCGTCCTACGAGCAGTACTTC
>-|TRBJ2-2|TRBV11-2|-
CASRPLTRGQAGNTGELFF
TGTGCCAGCAGACCTCTCACCAGGGGCCAAGCAGGGAACACCGGGGAGCTGTTTTTT
>-|TRBJ2-5|TRBV7-2|-
CASIKQGLQETQYF
TGTGCCAGCATCAAACAGGGATTACAAGAGACCCAGTACTTC
>-|TRBJ1-6|TRBV10-1|-
CASSDGDSNSPLHF
TGCGCCAGCAGTGACGGGGACTCGAATTCACCCCTCCACTTT
>-|TRBJ2-7|TRBV2|-
CASSGVRGSSYEQYF
TGTGCCAGCAGTGGAGTTAGGGGGTCCTCCTACGAGCAGTACTTC
>-|TRBJ2-3|TRBV5-1|-
CASADLNTDTQYF
TGCGCCAGCGCGGACTTAAACACAGATACGCAGTATTTT
>once|TRBJ1-1|TRBV11-2|-
CASSFMNTEAFF
TGTGCCAGCAGCTTCATGAACACTGAAGCTTTCTTT
>once|TRBJ1-2|TRBV28|TRBD1
CAIYPGTGYGYTF
TGTGCCATTTACCCTGGGACAGGCTATGGCTACACCTTC
>-|TRBJ1-2|TRBV29-1|TRBD1
CSVERWDRGDGYTF
TGCAGCGTCGAGAGATGGGACAGGGGCGATGGCTACACCTTC
>-|TRBJ2-7|TRBV6-2/TRBV6-3|TRBD1
CASSYLPDRVIHEQYF
TGTGCCAGCAGTTACTTACCCGACAGGGTAATCCACGAGCAGTACTTC
>-|TRBJ2-4|TRBV7-2|TRBD1
CASSLTGQVGIQYF
TGTGCCAGCAGCTTAACGGGACAGGTTGGCATTCAGTACTTC
>-|TRBJ2-6|TRBV27|TRBD1
CASSPTGVVPGANVLTF
TGTGCCAGCAGTCCCACAGGGGTCGTCCCTGGGGCCAACGTCCTGACTTTC
>-|TRBJ1-5|TRBV28|-
CASRNGGSNQPQHF
TGTGCCAGCAGAAACGGGGGTAGCAATCAGCCCCAGCATTTT
>-|TRBJ2-3|TRBV7-2|TRBD2
CASSAVFGGGPDTQYF
TGTGCCAGCAGCGCCGTCTTTGGGGGAGGGCCAGATACGCAGTATTTT
>-|TRBJ2-3|TRBV7-2|TRBD2
CASSSPAGLTDTQYF
TGTGCCAGCAGCTCCCCAGCGGGGCTCACAGATACGCAGTATTTT
>-|TRBJ1-1|TRBV28|TRBD1
CASSLGTVTMNTEAFF
TGTGCCAGCAGTTTAGGGACAGTTACTATGAACACTGAAGCTTTCTTT
>-|TRBJ1-1|TRBV5-6|-
CASSLGFYLANTEAFF
TGTGCCAGCAGCTTGGGCTTCTACCTCGCGAACACTGAAGCTTTCTTT
>once|TRBJ1-1|TRBV5-1|-
CASGRLAGDTEAFF
TGCGCCAGCGGTCGACTCGCCGGGGACACTGAAGCTTTCTTT
>once|TRBJ1-5|TRBV6-4|-
CASSDSNFRVGYSNQPQHF
TGTGCCAGCAGTGACTCGAATTTCAGGGTGGGCTATAGCAATCAGCCCCAGCATTTT
>-|TRBJ2-2|TRBV28|-
CASSASRGTGELFF
TGTGCCAGCAGTGCGTCTAGGGGTACCGGGGAGCTGTTTTTT
>-|TRBJ1-1|TRBV3-1/TRBV3-2|-
CASSARGNTEAFF
TGTGCCAGCAGTGCTAGGGGGAACACTGAAGCTTTCTTT
>-|TRBJ2-2|TRBV11-2|TRBD2
CASSTLVLAGAAGELFF
TGTGCCAGCAGCACACTGGTATTAGCGGGAGCCGCCGGGGAGCTGTTTTTT
>-|TRBJ2-2|TRBV7-2|-
CASSPPAGQSITGELFF
TGTGCCAGCAGCCCACCAGCCGGACAGAGTATCACCGGGGAGCTGTTTTTT
>-|TRBJ1-1|TRBV5-6|-
CASSLGGGHTEAFF
TGTGCCAGCAGCTTGGGCGGGGGGCACACTGAAGCTTTCTTT
>-|TRBJ1-1|TRBV10-2|TRBD1
CASNDRDREAFF
TGCGCCAGCAATGACCGGGACAGAGAAGCTTTCTTT
>-|TRBJ2-1|TRBV9|-
CASSGLNREQFF
TGTGCCAGCAGTGGACTTAACCGTGAGCAGTTCTTC
>once|TRBJ1-2|TRBV6-5|TRBD1
CASSYSRPGTAYGYTF
TGTGCCAGCAGTTACTCGAGGCCTGGGACAGCATACGGCTACACCTTC
>-|TRBJ2-7|TRBV7-7|-
CASSPGHGSYEQYF
TGTGCTAGCAGCCCCGGACACGGTTCCTACGAGCAGTACTTC
>once|TRBJ2-5|TRBV10-1|-
CASSEPTNDQETQYF
TGCGCCAGCAGTGAGCCGACTAACGATCAAGAGACCCAGTACTTC
>-|TRBJ1-5|TRBV6-5|-
CASSYGENQPQHF
TGTGCCAGCAGTTATGGGGAGAATCAGCCCCAGCATTTT
>-|TRBJ2-3|TRBV25-1|-
CASSEALTGTDTQYF
TGTGCCAGCAGTGAAGCCCTCACAGGCACAGATACGCAGTATTTT
>-|TRBJ2-7|TRBV28|-
CASRRFGTAMTSYEQYF
TGTGCCAGCAGAAGGTTCGGAACAGCCATGACCTCCTACGAGCAGTACTTC
>-|TRBJ1-2|TRBV5-4|TRBD1
CASSLDREGYTF
TGTGCCAGCAGCTTAGACAGGGAAGGCTACACCTTC
>-|TRBJ2-1|TRBV6-2/TRBV6-3|-
CASSSRFSYNEQFF
TGTGCCAGCAGCTCGCGGTTCTCCTACAATGAGCAGTTCTTC
>-|TRBJ2-7|TRBV7-2|-
CASSLWARKTEQYF
TGTGCCAGCAGCTTATGGGCCCGCAAGACGGAGCAGTACTTC
>-|TRBJ2-5|TRBV7-2|TRBD2
CASSLAGLANPQETQYF
TGTGCCAGCAGCTTAGCGGGACTAGCGAACCCCCAAGAGACCCAGTACTTC
>-|TRBJ2-3|TRBV18|-
CASSPRGSSTDTQYF
TGTGCCAGCTCACCCCGGGGGTCTAGCACAGATACGCAGTATTTT
>-|TRBJ2-2|TRBV11-2|-
CASSLVGSNTGELFF
TGTGCCAGCAGCTTAGTCGGGTCGAACACCGGGGAGCTGTTTTTT
>-|TRBJ1-5|TRBV28|-
CASSSQLQGYNQPQHF
TGTGCCAGCAGTTCACAACTACAGGGATACAATCAGCCCCAGCATTTT
>-|TRBJ2-7|TRBV19|-
CASSIDHGGSYEQYF
TGTGCCAGTAGTATAGATCACGGGGGTTCCTACGAGCAGTACTTC
>-|TRBJ1-6|TRBV2|TRBD1
CASGRQGNSPLHF
TGTGCCAGCGGAAGACAGGGAAATTCACCCCTCCACTTT